A selection of T cell receptor beta chains follows, all from one sample in a study of blood T cell repertoires in COVID-19. The method was immunoSEQ multiplex PCR; TCRdb's version includes in-frame clones alone and lacks a portion of them. The sample lists 150,000 to 200,000 clones; more than 65% were seen once. Sequenced material: PBMCs or T cells enriched from blood (not recorded which). The source is a man aged 50-59 years who had recovered from COVID-19. Both conserved end residues are part of each CDR3. The D gene is left open where the match is weak. Some rows mark clone size as missing; the rest say once, few, many or name a class of expanded clone.

abundance: NA; v_gene: TRBV10-3; j_gene: TRBJ1-5; d_gene: TRBD1; CDR3nt: TGTGCCATCAGATCCACAGGGGGCGAGGATCAGCCCCAGCATTTT; CDR3aa: CAIRSTGGEDQPQHF
abundance: NA; v_gene: TRBV4-2; j_gene: TRBJ1-1; d_gene: TRBD1; CDR3nt: TGTGCCAGCAGCCGACACGGGACAGGGGCGCAGGGGATGAACACTGAAGCTTTCTTT; CDR3aa: CASSRHGTGAQGMNTEAFF
abundance: NA; v_gene: TRBV4-1; j_gene: TRBJ2-2; d_gene: TRBD2; CDR3nt: TGCGCCAGCTCCACTAGCGGGATTCAAACCGGGGAGCTGTTTTTT; CDR3aa: CASSTSGIQTGELFF
abundance: once; v_gene: TRBV3-1/TRBV3-2; j_gene: TRBJ2-1; d_gene: TRBD2; CDR3nt: TGTGCCAGCAGCCCCGGGACTAGCGGGATCAATGAGCAGTTCTTC; CDR3aa: CASSPGTSGINEQFF
abundance: NA; v_gene: TRBV3-1/TRBV3-2; j_gene: TRBJ1-4; d_gene: NA; CDR3nt: TGTGCCAGCAGTCTGACCCAGGCCAATGAAAAACTGTTTTTT; CDR3aa: CASSLTQANEKLFF
abundance: NA; v_gene: TRBV9; j_gene: TRBJ2-2; d_gene: NA; CDR3nt: TGTGCCAGCATGCAGGGACTGCACACCGGGGAGCTGTTTTTT; CDR3aa: CASMQGLHTGELFF
abundance: NA; v_gene: TRBV3-1/TRBV3-2; j_gene: TRBJ2-3; d_gene: NA; CDR3nt: TGTGCCAGCAGCCCTCGCACAGATACGCAGTATTTT; CDR3aa: CASSPRTDTQYF
abundance: NA; v_gene: TRBV7-2; j_gene: TRBJ2-1; d_gene: TRBD2; CDR3nt: TGTGCCAGCAGCTTCCCCGGGGGGTTCTCCTACAATGAGCAGTTCTTC; CDR3aa: CASSFPGGFSYNEQFF
abundance: NA; v_gene: TRBV19; j_gene: TRBJ2-3; d_gene: NA; CDR3nt: TGTGCCAGTAGTATAGCTGGCCAGGTTTTAACGGAAGATACGCAGTATTTT; CDR3aa: CASSIAGQVLTEDTQYF
abundance: NA; v_gene: TRBV5-1; j_gene: TRBJ1-2; d_gene: NA; CDR3nt: TGCGCCAGCAGCTTGGAGGCGGGCGGTTTGGGCTATGGCTACACCTTC; CDR3aa: CASSLEAGGLGYGYTF
abundance: NA; v_gene: TRBV5-1; j_gene: TRBJ1-2; d_gene: TRBD1; CDR3nt: TGCGCCAGCAGCCTCGGACAGGACTATGGCTACACCTTC; CDR3aa: CASSLGQDYGYTF
abundance: NA; v_gene: TRBV6-6; j_gene: TRBJ1-6; d_gene: TRBD1; CDR3nt: TGTGCCAGCAGTTGGGGGACAGGGGATAATTCACCCCTCCACTTT; CDR3aa: CASSWGTGDNSPLHF
abundance: few; v_gene: TRBV4-1; j_gene: TRBJ1-2; d_gene: NA; CDR3nt: TGCGCCAGCAGCCAACCCGGGGATGGGTATGGCTACACCTTC; CDR3aa: CASSQPGDGYGYTF
abundance: NA; v_gene: TRBV7-8; j_gene: TRBJ2-3; d_gene: NA; CDR3nt: TGTGCCAGCAGTCTCACAGATACGCAGTATTTT; CDR3aa: CASSLTDTQYF
abundance: NA; v_gene: TRBV28; j_gene: TRBJ2-7; d_gene: NA; CDR3nt: TGTGCCAGCAGTTTAGAAGGACAACCTTACGAGCAGTACTTC; CDR3aa: CASSLEGQPYEQYF
abundance: NA; v_gene: TRBV28; j_gene: TRBJ2-6; d_gene: NA; CDR3nt: TGTGCCAGTAGACAGGAGTCCTCTGGGGCCAACGTCCTGACTTTC; CDR3aa: CASRQESSGANVLTF
abundance: NA; v_gene: TRBV2; j_gene: TRBJ2-6; d_gene: NA; CDR3nt: TGTGCCAGCAGTCGACAGTTCGGTGGGGCCAACGTCCTGACTTTC; CDR3aa: CASSRQFGGANVLTF
abundance: NA; v_gene: TRBV25-1; j_gene: TRBJ1-5; d_gene: NA; CDR3nt: TGTGCCAGCAACCGGGGGTGGAATCAGCCCCAGCATTTT; CDR3aa: CASNRGWNQPQHF
abundance: NA; v_gene: TRBV29-1; j_gene: TRBJ2-1; d_gene: TRBD2; CDR3nt: TGCAGCGTTGAGGGGGGGGTTGGCGGGAGCTACAATGAGCAGTTCTTC; CDR3aa: CSVEGGVGGSYNEQFF
abundance: NA; v_gene: TRBV7-8; j_gene: TRBJ1-4; d_gene: NA; CDR3nt: TGTGCCAGCAGCTTAAGTGGCCCACGGGGTAATGAAAAACTGTTTTTT; CDR3aa: CASSLSGPRGNEKLFF
abundance: few; v_gene: TRBV5-1; j_gene: TRBJ2-1; d_gene: TRBD2; CDR3nt: TGCGCCAGCAGCTTGGTCGAGCGGGGGCTTAGCTCCTACAATGAGCAGTTCTTC; CDR3aa: CASSLVERGLSSYNEQFF
abundance: NA; v_gene: TRBV18; j_gene: TRBJ1-2; d_gene: TRBD1; CDR3nt: TGTGCCAGCTCACGAAGAAACGGACAGGGGGCCGGAGGCTACACCTTC; CDR3aa: CASSRRNGQGAGGYTF